This TCR beta chain was captured by sequencing in a study of blood T cells in healthy people across ages. This CDR3 is built from 13 residues. V gave up 2 bases and J gave up 4 bases, with 7 bases separating them. CDR1 and CDR2 (germline): MNHEY, SVGEGT. Alongside a J-beta primer mix, a sample-barcoded 5' primer served in a second PCR lasting 7 to 11 cycles. The authors tagged each cDNA molecule using a template-switch adaptor with 12 random nucleotides. One entry per CDR3 protein results from TCRdb running MiXCR on the 5' RACE reads. Here the sample spans 650,000 to 800,000 distinct CDR3 sequences, under 45% being singletons.

The chain combines TRBV6-2 or TRBV6-3 with TRBJ2-3; D not resolved. Sequencing was carried out using blood. The sequence came from a man aged 55-75 years in good health. CDR3: CASSYGSADTQYF. Here the CDR3 DNA reads TGTGCCAGCAGTTACGGAAGCGCAGATACGCAGTATTTT.